The rows below give T cell receptor beta chains drawn from one sample of a study of blood T cells in healthy people across ages. TCRdb re-called the 5' RACE reads with MiXCR, one entry per CDR3 protein. The sample lists approximately 580,000 distinct CDR3 sequences, approximately 25% occurring once. These data were likewise used in another study, on T cells of mothers and their children.

Sequencing was done on a sample of blood. These receptor sequences come from a boy younger than 18 in good health. CDR3s include the opening cysteine and the closing phenylalanine or tryptophan. The D gene is left open where the match is weak. Not every row has a clone size; where given, it reads once, few, many or a size class.

- - TRBJ2-6 TRBV30 CACDSSGANVLTF TGTGCCTGTGACAGCTCTGGGGCCAACGTCCTGACTTTC
- - TRBJ2-1 TRBV6-4 CASSDRDFNEQFF TGTGCCAGCAGTGACCGGGACTTCAATGAGCAGTTCTTC
- TRBD1 TRBJ2-2 TRBV6-8 CASTMDRDRGRWELSF TGTGCCAGCACTATGGACCGGGACAGGGGTCGCTGGGAGCTGTCTTTT
- TRBD1 TRBJ2-5 TRBV3-1 CASNQDLGTGETQYF TGTGCCAGCAACCAAGATTTGGGGACAGGGGAGACCCAGTACTTC
many TRBD1 TRBJ1-2 TRBV19 CASSRQGDGYTF TGTGCCAGTAGCCGACAGGGAGATGGCTACACCTTC
- - TRBJ2-5 TRBV25-1 CASSESGGFQETQYF TGTGCCAGCAGTGAATCGGGGGGCTTCCAAGAGACCCAGTACTTC
- - TRBJ2-7 TRBV20-1 CSAPLIGEGLYEQYF TGCAGTGCCCCCCTGATCGGAGAGGGGCTCTACGAGCAGTACTTC
- TRBD1 TRBJ2-2 TRBV4-1 CASSQVSQGAGELFF TGCGCCAGCAGCCAAGTATCACAGGGGGCCGGGGAGCTGTTTTTT
few - TRBJ2-3 TRBV6-2/TRBV6-3 CASSYSGGIPDTQYF TGTGCCAGCAGTTACTCGGGCGGAATACCAGATACGCAGTATTTT
few - TRBJ2-1 TRBV7-6 CASSLGGLAYEQFF TGTGCCAGCAGCTTAGGGGGGCTAGCGTATGAGCAGTTCTTC
- TRBD1 TRBJ1-4 TRBV7-9 CASSAEQGAINEKLFF TGTGCCAGCAGCGCCGAACAGGGGGCGATTAATGAAAAACTGTTTTTT
once TRBD1 TRBJ1-2 TRBV3-1 CASSQCGTGGYGYTF TGTGCCAGCAGCCAATGCGGGACAGGGGGCTATGGCTACACCTTC
- - TRBJ1-6 TRBV6-2/TRBV6-3 CASSLTDSSYNSPLHF TGTGCCAGCAGTTTAACGGATAGCTCCTATAATTCACCCCTCCACTTT
- - TRBJ2-6 TRBV7-2 CASSLPGSGANVLTF TGTGCCAGCAGCCTCCCAGGCTCTGGGGCCAACGTCCTGACTTTC
- TRBD1 TRBJ2-4 TRBV7-9 CASSLDRENIQYF TGTGCCAGCAGCCTCGACAGGGAAAACATTCAGTACTTC
many - TRBJ2-7 TRBV29-1 CSVVSPSGIGDYEQYF TGCAGCGTTGTGTCCCCCTCAGGGATAGGGGACTACGAGCAGTACTTC
- TRBD1 TRBJ2-2 TRBV11-2 CASSPIGQENTGELFF TGTGCCAGCAGCCCTATAGGACAGGAAAACACCGGGGAGCTGTTTTTT
- - TRBJ2-5 TRBV12-3/TRBV12-4 CASSSPTERGETQYF TGTGCCAGCAGCTCCCCTACGGAACGGGGAGAGACCCAGTACTTC
few - TRBJ2-3 TRBV7-2 CASSLGPVSADTQYF TGTGCCAGCAGCTTAGGACCCGTTAGCGCAGATACGCAGTATTTT
few - TRBJ2-6 TRBV2 CASSEAGQGVSGANVLTF TGTGCCAGCAGTGAAGCGGGGCAGGGAGTCTCTGGGGCCAACGTCCTGACTTTC
few TRBD2 TRBJ2-3 TRBV20-1 CSARDLAGSTDTQYF TGCAGTGCTAGAGATCTAGCGGGATCCACAGATACGCAGTATTTT
many TRBD1 TRBJ2-7 TRBV9 CASSVDRGYEQYF TGTGCCAGCAGCGTAGACAGGGGGTACGAGCAGTACTTC
few - TRBJ1-3 TRBV3-1 CASSQAHASSGNTIYF TGTGCCAGCAGCCAAGCCCACGCCTCCTCTGGAAACACCATATATTTT
- TRBD2 TRBJ2-7 TRBV20-1 CSARFGLGLAGGLAEQYF TGCAGTGCTAGATTCGGTTTGGGGCTAGCGGGGGGGCTGGCCGAGCAGTACTTC
few TRBD2 TRBJ2-3 TRBV10-3 CAISGGPSTDTQYF TGTGCCATCTCGGGAGGGCCGAGCACAGATACGCAGTATTTT
few - TRBJ2-7 TRBV7-6 CASSSGLADEQYF TGTGCCAGCAGCTCCGGACTGGCGGACGAGCAGTACTTC
- - TRBJ1-1 TRBV28 CASSGTTVLDAFF TGTGCCAGCAGTGGAACGACAGTGCTTGACGCTTTCTTT
- - TRBJ2-1 TRBV9 CASSASTGASKDERFF TGTGCCAGCAGCGCTTCGACAGGCGCCTCCAAGGATGAGCGGTTCTTC